This paragraph covers one T cell receptor beta chain sequence. The antigen remains undetermined. The V end lost 0 bases, the J end lost 11 bases, and 13 bases lay between the germline ends. This CDR3 contains 14 residues. Germline V gene sequence: CDR1 MNHNS, CDR2 SASEGT. These data come from a study of cytomegalovirus exposure and HLA in healthy donors. Study background: Later analysis reported that the approximately 120 validation repertoires shared the platform of the approximately 690 first-cohort repertoires. Whole-study results and caveats: High sensitivity and specificity were reportedly achieved when the classifier diagnosed cytomegalovirus status. It was found in a later analysis that first-cohort TCR clusters tended to co-occur in the 100 to 150 validation repertoires. The study listed some 160 cytomegalovirus-associated TCR beta chains.

Here immunoSEQ multiplex PCR was the method, and the copy in TCRdb shows in-frame clones only, minus some. Of 110,000 to 150,000 clones listed, 80% to 90% are singletons. Material for sequencing was PBMCs. The J gene is TRBJ1-4, the V gene TRBV6-1; no firm D call. The TCR originated in a man younger than 30 in good health and CMV-seronegative. This CDR3 reads CASSEATLGRKLFF. CDR3 sequence (DNA): TGTGCCAGCAGTGAAGCGACCCTGGGGAGGAAACTGTTTTTT.